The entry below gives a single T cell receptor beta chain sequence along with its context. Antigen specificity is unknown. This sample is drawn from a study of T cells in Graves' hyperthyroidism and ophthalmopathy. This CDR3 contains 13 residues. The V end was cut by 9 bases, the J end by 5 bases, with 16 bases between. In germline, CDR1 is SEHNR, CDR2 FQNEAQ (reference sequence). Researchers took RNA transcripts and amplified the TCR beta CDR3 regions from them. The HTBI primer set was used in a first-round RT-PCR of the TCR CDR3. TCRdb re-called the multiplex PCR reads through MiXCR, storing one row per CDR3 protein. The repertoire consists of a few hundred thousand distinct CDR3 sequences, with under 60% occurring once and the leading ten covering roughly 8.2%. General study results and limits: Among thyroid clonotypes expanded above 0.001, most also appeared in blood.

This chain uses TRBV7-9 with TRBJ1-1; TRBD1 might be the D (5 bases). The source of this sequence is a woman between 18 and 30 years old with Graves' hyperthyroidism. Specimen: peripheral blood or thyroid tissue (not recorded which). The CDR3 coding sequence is TGTGCCAGTAGTATGGTCAGGGTGACTGAAGCTTTCTTT. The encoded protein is CASSMVRVTEAFF.